A selection of T cell receptor beta chains follows, all from one sample in a study of blood T cell repertoires in COVID-19. Sequencing used immunoSEQ multiplex PCR; TCRdb keeps in-frame clones, though not all of them. The data hold under 50,000 clones, with about 92% observed a single time. The sample consisted of peripheral blood. The receptors here all came from a man aged 55-75 years with COVID-19, enrolled during active disease. Each CDR3 is given with its conserved first and last residue. The D gene is left open where the match is weak. The size of a clone is reported for some rows only, either as once, few or many, or as a class for expanded clones.

TRBV28	.	once	TRBJ1-6	TGTGCCAGCAGTTCCGGGTCGTCCTATAATTCACCCCTCCACTTT	CASSSGSSYNSPLHF
TRBV28	.	.	TRBJ1-5	TGTGCCAGCCTGAGGGATAGCAATCAGCCCCAGCATTTT	CASLRDSNQPQHF
TRBV6-5	.	.	TRBJ1-6	TGTGCCAGTAATCCAGGGGCGCGGGCTAATTCACCCCTCCACTTT	CASNPGARANSPLHF
TRBV5-4	.	.	TRBJ2-1	TGTGCCAGCAGCCCGACGGGTGGTGGCTCCTACAATGAGCAGTTCTTC	CASSPTGGGSYNEQFF
TRBV5-5	TRBD1	.	TRBJ1-2	TGTGCCAGCAGCTTGGAACGGACCCAGGCAGGGGGTCATGGCTACACCTTC	CASSLERTQAGGHGYTF
TRBV19	.	.	TRBJ2-3	TGTGCCAGTAGTATATGGCTAGATACGCAGTATTTT	CASSIWLDTQYF
TRBV2	.	.	TRBJ1-6	TGTGCCAGCAGTGTGGGGGGAGGAAATAATTCACCCCTCCACTTT	CASSVGGGNNSPLHF
TRBV7-2	TRBD1	.	TRBJ1-2	TGTGCCAGCAGCTTAAATCAGGGGGCGGTGTATGGCTACACCTTC	CASSLNQGAVYGYTF
TRBV6-6	.	.	TRBJ1-2	TGTGCCAGCAGTTACCCGGGGGAGGGGAAAGGCTATGGCTACACCTTC	CASSYPGEGKGYGYTF
TRBV2	.	.	TRBJ2-3	TGTGCCAGCACGGAGGGACGCCTCACAGATACGCAGTATTTT	CASTEGRLTDTQYF
TRBV6-5	.	.	TRBJ2-3	TGTGCCAGCCTCGGGGGAGCGACAGATACGCAGTATTTT	CASLGGATDTQYF
TRBV28	.	.	TRBJ1-5	TGTGCCAGCACACACCTTGTGCAGCCCCAGCATTTT	CASTHLVQPQHF
TRBV13	.	.	TRBJ1-3	TGTGCCAGCAGCTTAGGCCTAGCGCCGCTCTCTGGAAACACCATATATTTT	CASSLGLAPLSGNTIYF
TRBV5-6	.	.	TRBJ1-2	TGTGCCAGCAGCTTGTGGTGGGGCAACTATGGCTACACCTTC	CASSLWWGNYGYTF
TRBV5-1	TRBD1	.	TRBJ1-1	TGCGCCAGCAGCACCGACAGGGCGGGCACTGAAGCTTTCTTT	CASSTDRAGTEAFF
TRBV7-2	TRBD2	.	TRBJ2-1	TGTGCCAGCAGCTTAGTAATGTCGGGGGGGTTCGGTGAGCAGTTCTTC	CASSLVMSGGFGEQFF
TRBV18	.	once	TRBJ2-5	TGTGCCAGCTCACGGGGCTTGGAGGAGACCCAGTACTTC	CASSRGLEETQYF
TRBV3-1/TRBV3-2	.	.	TRBJ1-1	TGTGCCAGCAGCCAAAGGAGATCGGCGGGCACTGAAGCTTTCTTT	CASSQRRSAGTEAFF
TRBV3-1/TRBV3-2	TRBD1	.	TRBJ2-7	TGTGCCAGCAGCCGGCGACAGGGAAGGGACGAGCAGTACTTC	CASSRRQGRDEQYF
TRBV2	TRBD2	.	TRBJ2-7	TGTGCCAGCAGAGATGGGACTAGCCTTCCCTACGAGCAGTACTTC	CASRDGTSLPYEQYF
TRBV7-2	TRBD2	once	TRBJ2-7	TGTGCCAGCAGCCCAAGGACTAGATCTTACGGCGAGCAGTACTTC	CASSPRTRSYGEQYF
TRBV27	.	.	TRBJ2-1	TGTGCCAGCAGTTTAATAGGTGGGCAGGGATACAATGAGCAGTTCTTC	CASSLIGGQGYNEQFF
TRBV4-2	.	.	TRBJ1-5	TGTGCCAGCAGCCAAGAAGCGGTAGGTAGCAATCAGCCCCAGCATTTT	CASSQEAVGSNQPQHF
TRBV6-5	TRBD1	.	TRBJ2-7	TGTGCCAGCAGGTACGCCGGGACAGGGGCCTACGAGCAGTACTTC	CASRYAGTGAYEQYF
TRBV7-2	TRBD1	.	TRBJ1-5	TGTGCCAGCAGCCAGGGGGGCAGGGCCCTACAGCCCCAGCATTTT	CASSQGGRALQPQHF
TRBV10-2	.	.	TRBJ2-1	TGCGCCAGCAGTTGGCAGTACAATGAGCAGTTCTTC	CASSWQYNEQFF